The T cell receptor (beta chain) described here comes from a study of technical replicates of blood from several donors. Repertoires were generated with immunoSEQ multiplex PCR, while TCRdb's copy carries only in-frame clones and drops some. Among 65,000 to 95,000 clones, approximately 97% were seen once, and the ten largest hold roughly 0.3%. The CDR3 runs 14 residues. The germline gives CDR1 MNHEY, CDR2 SMNVEV (reference sequence). V lost 5 bases and J lost 9, with 17 bases in between. The chain carries TRBV27 and TRBJ2-1, with D perhaps TRBD1 (6 bases). The sequenced sample consisted of T cells isolated from PBMCs. This TCR derives from a human donor in good health. Here the CDR3 reads CASSNRVLGLEQFF. As DNA, the CDR3 is TGTGCCAGCAGTAACAGGGTCCTGGGTCTTGAGCAGTTCTTC.